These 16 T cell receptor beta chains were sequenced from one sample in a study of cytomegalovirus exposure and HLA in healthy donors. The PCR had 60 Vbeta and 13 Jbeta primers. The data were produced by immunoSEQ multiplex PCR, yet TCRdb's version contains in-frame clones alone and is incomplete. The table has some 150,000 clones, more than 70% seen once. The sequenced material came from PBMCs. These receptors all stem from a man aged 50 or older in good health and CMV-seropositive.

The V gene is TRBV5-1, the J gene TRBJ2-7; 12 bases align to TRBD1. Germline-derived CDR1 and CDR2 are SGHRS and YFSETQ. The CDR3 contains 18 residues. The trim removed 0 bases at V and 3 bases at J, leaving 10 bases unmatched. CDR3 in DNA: TGCGCCAGCAGCTTGGAGGGACAGGGGGCGGGACTCTACTACGAGCAGTACTTC. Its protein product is CASSLEGQGAGLYYEQYF.

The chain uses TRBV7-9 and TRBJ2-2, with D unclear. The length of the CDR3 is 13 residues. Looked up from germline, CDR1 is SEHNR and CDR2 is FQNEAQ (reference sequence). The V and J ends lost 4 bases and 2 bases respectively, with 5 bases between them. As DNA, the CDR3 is TGTGCCAGCAGCTCAAGCAACACCGGGGAGCTGTTTTTT. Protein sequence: CASSSSNTGELFF.

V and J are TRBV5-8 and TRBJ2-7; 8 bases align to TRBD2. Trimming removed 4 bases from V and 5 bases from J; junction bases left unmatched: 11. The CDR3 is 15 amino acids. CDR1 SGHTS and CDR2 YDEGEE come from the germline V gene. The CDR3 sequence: CASSRTGTRNDEQYF. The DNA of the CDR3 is TGTGCCAGCAGCCGGACCGGGACTAGGAACGACGAGCAGTACTTC.

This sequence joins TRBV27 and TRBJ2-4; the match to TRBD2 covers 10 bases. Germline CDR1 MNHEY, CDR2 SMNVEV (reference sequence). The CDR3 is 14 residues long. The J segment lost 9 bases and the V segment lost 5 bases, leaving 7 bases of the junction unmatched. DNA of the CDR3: TGTGCCAGCAGTAGCTCTAGCGGGAGTTTCATTCAGTACTTC. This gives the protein CASSSSSGSFIQYF.

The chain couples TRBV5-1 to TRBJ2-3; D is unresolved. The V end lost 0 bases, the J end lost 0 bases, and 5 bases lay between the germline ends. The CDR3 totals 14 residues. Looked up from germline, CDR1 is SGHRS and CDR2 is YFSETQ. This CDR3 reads CASSLVASTDTQYF. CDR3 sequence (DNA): TGCGCCAGCAGCTTGGTAGCTAGCACAGATACGCAGTATTTT.

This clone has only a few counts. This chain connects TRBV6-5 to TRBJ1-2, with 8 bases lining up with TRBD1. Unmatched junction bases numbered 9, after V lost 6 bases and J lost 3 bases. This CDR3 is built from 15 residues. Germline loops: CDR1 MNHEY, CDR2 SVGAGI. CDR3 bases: TGTGCCAGCAGGGGGATGACAGGGGAGGACTATGGCTACACCTTC. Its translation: CASRGMTGEDYGYTF.

For the CDR3, the DNA is TGTGCCAGCAGTTACTCTCGGACAGGGGGATACAATGAGCAGTTCTTC. It translates to CASSYSRTGGYNEQFF. This sequence joins TRBV6-5 and TRBJ2-1; 10 bases map to TRBD1. The CDR3 is 16 residues long. The germline V gene has CDR1 MNHEY and CDR2 SVGAGI. V shed 0 bases, J shed 4 bases, and the junction held 3 bases outside the gene matches.

The CDR3 spells CASKTKTQYF. CDR3 sequence (DNA): TGTGCCAGCAAGACAAAGACCCAGTACTTC. The chain recombines TRBV2 with TRBJ2-5; the D is unclear. The germline V gene encodes CDR1 SNHLY and CDR2 FYNNEI. The CDR3 is 10 amino acids. The V and J ends lost 7 bases and 6 bases respectively, with 6 bases between them.

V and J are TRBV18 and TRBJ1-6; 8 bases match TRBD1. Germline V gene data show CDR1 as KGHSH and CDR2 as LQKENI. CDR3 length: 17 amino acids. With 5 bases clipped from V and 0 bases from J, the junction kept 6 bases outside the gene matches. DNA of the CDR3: TGTGCCAGCTCAAGGGGACAGGCCGGCTCCTATAATTCACCCCTCCACTTT. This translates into CASSRGQAGSYNSPLHF.

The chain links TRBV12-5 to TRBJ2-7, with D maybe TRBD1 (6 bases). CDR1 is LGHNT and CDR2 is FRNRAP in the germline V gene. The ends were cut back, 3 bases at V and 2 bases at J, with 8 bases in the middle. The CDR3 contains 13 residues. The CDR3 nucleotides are TGTGCTAGTGGTTTCAGGGGCACCTACGAGCAGTACTTC. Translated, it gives CASGFRGTYEQYF. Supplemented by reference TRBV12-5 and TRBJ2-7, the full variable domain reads DARVTQTPRHKVTEMGQEVTMRCQPILGHNTVFWYRQTMMQGLELLAYFRNRAPLDDSGMPKDRFSAEMPDATLATLKIQPSEPRDSAVYFCASGFRGTYEQYFGPGTRLTVT.

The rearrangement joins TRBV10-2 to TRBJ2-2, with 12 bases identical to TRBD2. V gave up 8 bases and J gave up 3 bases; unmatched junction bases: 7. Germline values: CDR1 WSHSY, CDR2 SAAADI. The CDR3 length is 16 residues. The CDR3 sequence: CASSSGGAGDTGELFF. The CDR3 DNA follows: TGCGCCAGCTCTAGCGGGGGGGCTGGGGACACCGGGGAGCTGTTTTTT.

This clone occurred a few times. The CDR3 DNA reads as TGTGCCAGCAGCCCAGCCGGGACAGGGGGCCGGGAGCAGTACTTC. Protein product: CASSPAGTGGREQYF. This rearrangement joins TRBV5-4 to TRBJ2-7; 12 bases fit TRBD1. J lost 7 bases, V lost 4 bases, and 9 bases had no gene match. The CDR3 contains 15 residues. Per the germline V gene, CDR1 is SGHNT and CDR2 is YYREEE (reference sequence).

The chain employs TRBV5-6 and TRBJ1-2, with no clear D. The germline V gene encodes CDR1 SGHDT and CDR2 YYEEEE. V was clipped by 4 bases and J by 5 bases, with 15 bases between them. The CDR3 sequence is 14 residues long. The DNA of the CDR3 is TGTGCCAGCAGCCCCTCAAATCTCCAGTATGGCTACACCTTC. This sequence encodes CASSPSNLQYGYTF.

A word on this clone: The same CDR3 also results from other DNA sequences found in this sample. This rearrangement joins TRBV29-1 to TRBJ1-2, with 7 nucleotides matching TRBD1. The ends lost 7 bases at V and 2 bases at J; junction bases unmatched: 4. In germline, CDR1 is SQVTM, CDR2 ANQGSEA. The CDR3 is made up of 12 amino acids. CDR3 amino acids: CSAGQRNYGYTF. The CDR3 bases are TGCAGCGCGGGACAGAGAAACTATGGCTACACCTTC.

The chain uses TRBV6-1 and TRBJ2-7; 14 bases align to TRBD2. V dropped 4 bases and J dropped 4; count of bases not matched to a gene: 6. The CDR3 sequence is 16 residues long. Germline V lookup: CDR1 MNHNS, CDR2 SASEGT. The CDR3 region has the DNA TGTGCCAGCAGTGGGGGGACTAGCGGGAGTCAATACGAGCAGTACTTC. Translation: CASSGGTSGSQYEQYF.

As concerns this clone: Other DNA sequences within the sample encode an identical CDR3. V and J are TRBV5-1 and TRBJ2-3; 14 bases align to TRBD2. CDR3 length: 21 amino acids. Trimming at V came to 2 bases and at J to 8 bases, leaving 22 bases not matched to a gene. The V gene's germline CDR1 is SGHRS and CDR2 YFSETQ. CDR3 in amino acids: CASSFLPAQDARGTSGGTQYF. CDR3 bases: TGCGCCAGCAGCTTTCTGCCAGCCCAGGACGCCCGGGGGACTAGCGGGGGTACGCAGTATTTT.